The 14 T cell receptor beta chains below all came from one sample that was sequenced in a study of T cell responses to AZD1222 COVID-19 vaccine. The repertoire was sequenced with immunoSEQ multiplex PCR; TCRdb's copy has only in-frame clones and lacks some. This sample has about 150,000 clones, with about 90% found just once. The material sequenced was peripheral blood, taken on day 0 of MenACWY control vaccination. The receptors here all came from an adult in good health.

This chain uses TRBV15 with TRBJ1-6; 7 nucleotides match TRBD1. V lost 0 bases and J lost 8; bases outside the gene matches: 1. The CDR3 length is 14 residues. Germline V gene sequence: CDR1 LNHNV, CDR2 YYDKDF (reference sequence). The CDR3 reads CATSRDRGDSPLHF. The CDR3 bases are TGTGCCACCAGCAGAGACAGGGGGGATTCACCCCTCCACTTT.

The rearrangement links TRBV7-9 to TRBJ2-3, with D maybe TRBD2 (6 bases). Germline V lookup: CDR1 SEHNR, CDR2 FQNEAQ (reference sequence). Between the trimmed V and J ends, which lost 8 bases and 0 bases, there was a span of 18 bases. The CDR3 is made up of 16 amino acids. The CDR3 DNA reads TGTGCCAGCGGACGACTAGGTGGGAGTAGCACAGATACGCAGTATTTT. Its translation is CASGRLGGSSTDTQYF.

The chain recombines TRBV9 with TRBJ2-7; D tentatively fits TRBD1 or TRBD2 (5 bases each). The CDR3 spans 14 residues. From germline, CDR1 is SGDLS and CDR2 YYNGEE. V was clipped by 4 bases and J by 0 bases, with 11 bases between them. This chain's CDR3 is CASSRDLSSYEQYF. CDR3 nucleotides: TGTGCCAGCAGCCGGGACCTCTCCTCCTACGAGCAGTACTTC.

The gene calls are TRBV30 and TRBJ1-4; no clear D gene. The germline V gene has CDR1 GTSNPN and CDR2 SVGIG (reference sequence). The CDR3 is 14 amino acids. V shed 0 bases and J shed 0 bases, with 5 bases lying between them. The CDR3 protein is CAWSVRSTNEKLFF. CDR3 nucleotide sequence: TGTGCCTGGAGTGTCCGATCAACTAATGAAAAACTGTTTTTT.

In this sample, this clone turned up once. The chain couples TRBV2 to TRBJ2-7; weak D call: TRBD1 (5 bases). Per germline, CDR1 SNHLY and CDR2 FYNNEI. The length of the CDR3 is 13 residues. Deletions cut 5 bases from V and 0 bases from J, with 8 bases between. The CDR3 bases are TGTGCCAGCAGTAGACAGAGCTCCTACGAGCAGTACGTC. Protein: CASSRQSSYEQYV.

The CDR3 spells CASSYSMLGEGTEAFF. The CDR3, as DNA: TGTGCCAGCAGTTACTCTATGCTGGGAGAAGGTACTGAAGCTTTCTTT. The chain combines TRBV6-2 or TRBV6-3 with TRBJ1-1; D ambiguous. The CDR3 loop spans 16 amino acids. Per the germline V gene, CDR1 is MNHEY and CDR2 is SVGEGT. V was clipped by 0 bases and J by 5 bases, with 16 bases between them.

The chain carries TRBV5-4 and TRBJ2-7; D is ambiguous. From germline, CDR1 is SGHNT and CDR2 YYREEE (reference sequence). There are 15 residues in the CDR3. V lost 0 bases and J lost 2, with 12 bases in between. Here the CDR3 reads CASSLGEVGPYEQYF. The CDR3 DNA sequence: TGTGCCAGCAGCTTGGGAGAAGTCGGCCCCTACGAGCAGTACTTC.

The chain links TRBV28 to TRBJ2-3, with 8 bases identical to TRBD1. Germline lookup yields CDR1 MDHEN and CDR2 SYDVKM. The V gene end was trimmed by 7 bases and the J gene end by 4 bases; junction bases not matched to a gene: 10. This CDR3 contains 15 residues. DNA of the CDR3: TGTGCCAGCACCTTAGGACAGGGTACCGCAGATACGCAGTATTTT. Translating gives CASTLGQGTADTQYF.

This clone was detected only once. This chain uses TRBV6-1 with TRBJ2-1, with 14 nucleotides matching TRBD2. This CDR3 has 16 residues. Losses at the gene ends were 3 bases for V and 8 bases for J; bases not matched to a gene: 6. Per germline, CDR1 MNHNS and CDR2 SASEGT. The CDR3 DNA reads TGTGCCAGCAGTGAGGGGACTAGCGGGAGAACTTATGAGCAGTTCTTC. This codes for CASSEGTSGRTYEQFF.

V usage is TRBV4-3 and J usage is TRBJ1-4; TRBD1 aligns across 9 bases. This CDR3 has 16 amino acids. V gave up 1 base and J gave up 7 bases; unmatched junction bases: 7. CDR1 is LGHNA and CDR2 is YSLEER in the germline V gene. This CDR3 reads CASSQAAGQGGEKLFF. Written as DNA, the CDR3 is TGCGCCAGCAGCCAAGCGGCGGGACAGGGAGGTGAAAAACTGTTTTTT.

In its sample, this clone was seen a few times. This chain joins TRBV5-1 and TRBJ1-1, with D perhaps matching TRBD1 (5 bases). The V and J ends lost 0 bases and 10 bases respectively, with 13 bases between them. This CDR3 region has 13 residues. The germline gives CDR1 SGHRS, CDR2 YFSETQ. The CDR3 sequence: CASSLERGSGAFF. The CDR3 DNA is TGCGCCAGCAGCTTGGAAAGGGGCTCGGGAGCTTTCTTT.

The chain combines TRBV7-9 with TRBJ1-5; D remains unclear. CDR3 length equals 14 residues. From germline, CDR1 is SEHNR and CDR2 FQNEAQ (reference sequence). Trimming stripped 1 base from V and 7 bases from J, with 11 bases between. For the CDR3, the DNA is TGTGCCAGCAGCTTAGATCACTCGGGCCAGCCCCAGCATTTT. Encoded protein: CASSLDHSGQPQHF.

The chain is built from TRBV24-1 and TRBJ2-2; D call uncertain. The CDR3 loop spans 14 amino acids. The germline gives CDR1 KGHDR, CDR2 SFDVKD. Trimming cost V 3 bases and J 5 bases, with 9 bases left between them. This CDR3 is CATSDPWLTGELFF. The CDR3 region has the DNA TGTGCCACCAGTGATCCTTGGTTGACCGGGGAGCTGTTTTTT.

The chain uses TRBV6-5 and TRBJ2-1; D might be TRBD1 (5 bases). With 5 bases removed from V and 10 bases from J, the gap between germline ends came to 12 bases. The germline V gene encodes CDR1 MNHEY and CDR2 SVGAGI. There are 12 residues in the CDR3. CDR3 nucleotide sequence: TGTGCCAGCAGTCTTAGCTGGGGCGAGCAGTTCTTC. Its translation: CASSLSWGEQFF.